A single T cell receptor beta chain is shown here with its context. Its antigen is undetermined. The data were obtained in a study of cytomegalovirus exposure and HLA in healthy donors. V dropped 0 bases and J dropped 12 bases, with 22 bases sitting between them. The germline CDR1 and CDR2 sequences are SGHRS and YFSETQ. The length of the CDR3 is 16 residues. The repertoire was sequenced with immunoSEQ multiplex PCR; TCRdb's copy has only in-frame clones and lacks some. The sample carries under 200,000 clones, around nine tenths recorded once. Study results and limitations: The CMV antigen specificity of a few CMV-associated chains was confirmed through in vitro analysis. The study put around 180 TCR beta chains on its list as cytomegalovirus-associated.

Sequencing was performed on PBMCs. The TCR comes from a man younger than 35 in good health and CMV-seropositive. The genes are TRBV5-1 and TRBJ2-1; a possible D gene is TRBD2 (5 bases). The CDR3 sequence is CASSLDSGNARFRQFF. CDR3 DNA: TGCGCCAGCAGCTTGGATTCGGGAAACGCTCGATTTAGGCAGTTCTTC.